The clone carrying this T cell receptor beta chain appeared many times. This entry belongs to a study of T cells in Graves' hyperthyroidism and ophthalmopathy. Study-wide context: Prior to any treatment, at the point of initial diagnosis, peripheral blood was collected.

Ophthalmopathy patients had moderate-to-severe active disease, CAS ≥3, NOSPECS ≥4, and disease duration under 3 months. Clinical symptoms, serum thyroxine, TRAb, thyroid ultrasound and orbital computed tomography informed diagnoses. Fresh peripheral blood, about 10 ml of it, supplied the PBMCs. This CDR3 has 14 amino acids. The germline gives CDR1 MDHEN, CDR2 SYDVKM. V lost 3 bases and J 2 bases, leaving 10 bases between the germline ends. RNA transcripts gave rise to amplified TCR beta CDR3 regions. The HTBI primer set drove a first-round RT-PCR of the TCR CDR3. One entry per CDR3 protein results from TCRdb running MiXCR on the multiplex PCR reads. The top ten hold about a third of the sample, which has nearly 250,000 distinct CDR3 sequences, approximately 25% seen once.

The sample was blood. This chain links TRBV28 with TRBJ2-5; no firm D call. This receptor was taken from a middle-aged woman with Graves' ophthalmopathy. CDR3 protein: CASSFLYRQETQYF. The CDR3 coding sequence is TGTGCCAGCAGTTTCTTGTACAGACAAGAGACCCAGTACTTC.